The 9 T cell receptor beta chains listed next were all sequenced from one sample in a study of regulatory T cells in long-lasting Graves disease. iRepertoire HTBI primers and Arm-PCR of CDR3 regions built TCR beta libraries. MiXCR, applied by TCRdb to the multiplex PCR reads, yields one record per CDR3 protein. The repertoire has under 300,000 distinct CDR3 sequences, under 20% of them found once; the top ten carry around 13%. Time point meaning: newly diagnosed GD, antithyroid drugs for less than 3 months. There was RNA extracted from PBMCs, and the TCR library was made from it. This sample also appeared in a second study, on T cells in Graves' hyperthyroidism and ophthalmopathy.

The sample consisted of peripheral blood mononuclear cells (PBMCs), taken at new diagnosis, from a patient treated with antithyroid drugs. Source of these receptors: a woman younger than 45 with Graves disease.

This clonotype came up a few times. The V gene is TRBV29-1, the J gene TRBJ1-1; 9 positions match TRBD1. The germline V gene has CDR1 SQVTM and CDR2 ANQGSEA. V was clipped by 6 bases and J by 5 bases; unmatched bases: 7. CDR3 length equals 13 residues. CDR3 sequence: CSVGGQGWTEAFF. The CDR3 DNA sequence: TGCAGCGTGGGGGGACAGGGATGGACTGAAGCTTTCTTT.

This clonotype was counted many times. The V call is TRBV7-9, the J call TRBJ2-7, with 10 positions matching TRBD1. CDR1 is SEHNR and CDR2 is FQNEAQ in the germline V gene (reference sequence). The CDR3 is made up of 14 amino acids. V was clipped by 1 base and J by 5 bases; unmatched bases: 2. The CDR3 nucleotides read TGTGCCAGCAGCTTAGGACAGGGGGCGGACGAGCAGTACTTC. Protein: CASSLGQGADEQYF.

This clonotype was picked up many times. The gene calls are TRBV7-3 and TRBJ2-7, with D possibly matching TRBD2 (5 bases). The CDR3 sequence is 13 residues long. The germline V and J ends were trimmed by 10 bases and 6 bases, with 19 bases remaining between them. Per germline, CDR1 SGHTA and CDR2 FQGTGA. CDR3 sequence: CATSRGPMGEQYF. CDR3 DNA: TGTGCCACCTCTCGCGGGCCTATGGGCGAGCAGTACTTC.

The gene calls are TRBV20-1 and TRBJ1-2; D is perhaps TRBD1 (6 bases). Germline lookup yields CDR1 DFQATT and CDR2 SNEGSKA (reference sequence). The CDR3 contains 14 residues. Trimming took off 1 base at V and 8 bases at J, with 17 bases between the two ends. The CDR3 here is CSARVGAAPGGYTF. In nucleotides, the CDR3 is TGCAGTGCTAGAGTGGGGGCAGCTCCCGGAGGCTACACCTTC.

The genes are TRBV5-1 and TRBJ2-2, with D hard to call. Deletions cut 1 base from V and 1 base from J, with 8 bases between. This CDR3 region has 15 residues. CDR1 is SGHRS and CDR2 is YFSETQ in the germline V gene. This chain's CDR3 is CASSLKLRNTGELFF. The CDR3 nucleotides are TGCGCCAGCAGCTTGAAATTAAGGAACACCGGGGAGCTGTTTTTT.

This clonotype was observed at least ten times. This sequence joins TRBV4-1 and TRBJ1-1, with D possibly TRBD1 on 6 matching bases. The CDR3 has 15 residues. The ends were cut back, 4 bases at V and 0 bases at J, with 12 bases in the middle. Germline values: CDR1 MGHRA, CDR2 YSYEKL. CDR3 in DNA: TGCGCCAGCAGCCCCGAGACAGGATTGAACACTGAAGCTTTCTTT. Its protein is CASSPETGLNTEAFF.

This clonotype has just a few counts. This rearrangement joins TRBV19 to TRBJ1-5; maybe TRBD1 (5 bases). Trimming removed 10 bases from V and 4 bases from J, with 11 bases in between. Germline lookup yields CDR1 LNHDA and CDR2 SQIVND (reference sequence). This CDR3 contains 12 residues. As DNA, the CDR3 is TGTGCCACTTCAGAGGGGAATCAGCCCCAGCATTTT. This sequence encodes CATSEGNQPQHF.

There are a few counts of this clonotype. The rearrangement joins TRBV19 to TRBJ2-2; D gene uncertain. The CDR3 contains 13 residues. The V and J ends lost 4 bases and 1 base respectively, with 4 bases between them. Germline V lookup: CDR1 LNHDA, CDR2 SQIVND (reference sequence). CDR3: CASSRVNTGELFF. The CDR3 DNA reads as TGTGCCAGTAGTAGGGTGAACACCGGGGAGCTGTTTTTT.

This clonotype appeared many times. The J gene is TRBJ1-3, the V gene TRBV3-1; 8 positions match TRBD1. J was trimmed by 4 bases and V by 4 bases; bases with no gene match: 9. CDR3 size: 16 residues. CDR1 and CDR2 from the germline V gene are LGHDT and YNNKEL (reference sequence). CDR3 sequence (DNA): TGTGCCAGCAGCCTCCAGGGGGCACCGAGGGGAAACACCATATATTTT. Its protein is CASSLQGAPRGNTIYF.